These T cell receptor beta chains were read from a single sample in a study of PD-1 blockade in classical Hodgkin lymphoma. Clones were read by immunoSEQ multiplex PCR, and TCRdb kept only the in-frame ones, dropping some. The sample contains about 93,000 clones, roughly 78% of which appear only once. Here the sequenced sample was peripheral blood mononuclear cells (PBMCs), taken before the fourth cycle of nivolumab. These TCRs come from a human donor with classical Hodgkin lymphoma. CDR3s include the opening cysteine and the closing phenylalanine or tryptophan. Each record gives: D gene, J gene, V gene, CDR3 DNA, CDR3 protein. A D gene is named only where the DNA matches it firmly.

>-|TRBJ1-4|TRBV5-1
TGCGCCAGCAGCTTGGAAGCGGGACGGACCAACGAAAAACTGTTTTTT
CASSLEAGRTNEKLFF
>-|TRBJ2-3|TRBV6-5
TGTGCCAGCAGTATCAGCACAGATACGCAGTATTTT
CASSISTDTQYF
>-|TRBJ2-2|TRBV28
TGTGCCAGCAGTTTACCCAGGGCTAGCTACACCGGGGAGCTGTTTTTT
CASSLPRASYTGELFF
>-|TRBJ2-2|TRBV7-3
TGTGCCAGCAGCTCCCGCCTATCCGGGGAGCTGTTTTTT
CASSSRLSGELFF
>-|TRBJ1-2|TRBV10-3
TGTGCCATCAGTGAAAACTATGGCTACACCTTC
CAISENYGYTF
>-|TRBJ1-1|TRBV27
TGTGCCAGCAGTTCGTCTTCTACTGAAGCTTTCTTT
CASSSSSTEAFF
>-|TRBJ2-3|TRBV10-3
TGTGCCATCAGAGGCAGTGGGGCGGAGATTTTCACAGATACGCAGTATTTT
CAIRGSGAEIFTDTQYF
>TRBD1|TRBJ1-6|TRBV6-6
TGTGCCAGCAGCACAGGGGACCCATGGGATAATTCACCCCTCCACTTT
CASSTGDPWDNSPLHF
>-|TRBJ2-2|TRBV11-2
TGTGCCAGCAGTCTAATCACCGACCTGAACACCGGGGAGCTGTTTTTT
CASSLITDLNTGELFF
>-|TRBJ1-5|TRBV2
TGTGCCAGCAGTGTAGGCGGCTATAGCAATCAGCCCCAGCATTTT
CASSVGGYSNQPQHF
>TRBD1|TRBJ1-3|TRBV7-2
TGTGCCAGCAGCCCGGGCCAGGGGGACTCTGGAAACACCATATATTTT
CASSPGQGDSGNTIYF